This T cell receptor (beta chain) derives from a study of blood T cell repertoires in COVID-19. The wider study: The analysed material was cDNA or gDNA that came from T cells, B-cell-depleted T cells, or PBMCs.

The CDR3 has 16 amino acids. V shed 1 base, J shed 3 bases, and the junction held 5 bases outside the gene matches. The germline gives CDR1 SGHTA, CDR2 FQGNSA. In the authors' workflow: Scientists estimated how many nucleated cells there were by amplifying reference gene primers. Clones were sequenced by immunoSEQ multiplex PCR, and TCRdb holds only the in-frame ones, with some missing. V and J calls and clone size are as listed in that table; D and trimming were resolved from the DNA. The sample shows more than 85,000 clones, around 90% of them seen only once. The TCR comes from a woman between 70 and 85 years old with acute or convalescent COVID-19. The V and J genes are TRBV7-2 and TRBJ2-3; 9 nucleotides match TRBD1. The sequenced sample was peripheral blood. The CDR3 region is CASSLVPGQGTDTQYF. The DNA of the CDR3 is TGTGCCAGCAGCTTAGTGCCGGGACAGGGTACAGATACGCAGTATTTT.